This TCR beta chain was captured in a study of OX40 agonist ivuxolimab in advanced cancers. Looking at the study overall: Treatment of patients was with ivuxolimab, an agonistic anti-OX40 (CD134) antibody. Patients achieving partial responses numbered three: one hepatocellular carcinoma case and two cutaneous melanoma cases. Study results and limitations: Partial responders treated at 0.1-3.0 mg/kg exhibited clonal expansion among the lowest measured.

This clone was counted only a few times. Its specificity is not known. This sample includes further DNA sequences coding for the same CDR3. Libraries were prepared by immunoSEQ multiplex PCR; TCRdb keeps only in-frame clonotypes and omits some of them. The sample records some 64,000 clones, approximately 80% being singletons. Specimen: CD4+ or CD8+ T cells sorted from blood, collected in a trial of the OX40 agonist ivuxolimab. This receptor was taken from an adult with an advanced solid tumor such as melanoma, head and neck, liver or kidney cancer.

CDR3 sequence (DNA): TGCGCCAGCAGTTCGTCCCAAGAGACCCAGTACTTC. It codes for CASSSSQETQYF. The chain joins TRBV5-1 to TRBJ2-5, with D hard to call. The CDR3 has 12 amino acids. The V end lost 5 bases, the J end lost 1 base, and 6 bases lay between the germline ends. Germline loops: CDR1 SGHRS, CDR2 YFSETQ. Filled out from reference TRBV5-1 and TRBJ2-5, the complete variable domain reads KAGVTQTPRYLIKTRGQQVTLSCSPISGHRSVSWYQQTPGQGLQFLFEYFSETQRNKGNFPGRFSGRQFSNSRSEMNVSTLELGDSALYLCASSSSQETQYFGPGTRLLVL.